Listed below are T cell receptor beta chains from one sample, sequenced in a study of blood T cell repertoires in COVID-19. Clones were sequenced by immunoSEQ multiplex PCR, and TCRdb holds only the in-frame ones, with some missing. The profile shows around 200,000 clones, 86% of them singletons. Sequenced: PBMCs or T cells enriched from blood (not recorded which). The receptors were gathered from a woman aged 40 to 50 with acute COVID-19. Both conserved end residues are part of each CDR3. The D gene is left open where the match is weak. Expanded clones get a size class; other rows say once, few or many, or leave the size out.

v_gene: TRBV24-1
j_gene: TRBJ2-2
d_gene: .
abundance: .
CDR3nt: TGTGCCACCAGTGATTGGGAGGAGATACCCGGGGAGCTGTTTTTT
CDR3aa: CATSDWEEIPGELFF

v_gene: TRBV7-2
j_gene: TRBJ2-3
d_gene: TRBD1
abundance: .
CDR3nt: TGTGCCAGCAGCCGGGGCGTACAGGGGACGGTCACAGATACGCAGTATTTT
CDR3aa: CASSRGVQGTVTDTQYF

v_gene: TRBV19
j_gene: TRBJ1-5
d_gene: TRBD1
abundance: .
CDR3nt: TGTGCCAGTAGTGGACAGGGATTCAATCAGCCCCAGCATTTT
CDR3aa: CASSGQGFNQPQHF

v_gene: TRBV19
j_gene: TRBJ1-5
d_gene: .
abundance: .
CDR3nt: TGTGCCAGTAGTATTGGCCCTCGGGTTCAGCCCCAGCATTTT
CDR3aa: CASSIGPRVQPQHF

v_gene: TRBV5-8
j_gene: TRBJ1-1
d_gene: TRBD1
abundance: .
CDR3nt: TGTGCCAGCAGCTTGGGTGACAGGGACGGCACTGAAGCTTTCTTT
CDR3aa: CASSLGDRDGTEAFF

v_gene: TRBV3-1/TRBV3-2
j_gene: TRBJ1-2
d_gene: TRBD1
abundance: .
CDR3nt: TGTGCCAGCAGCCAGGGGACAGGGCTCAGCTACACCTTC
CDR3aa: CASSQGTGLSYTF

v_gene: TRBV7-8
j_gene: TRBJ2-4
d_gene: .
abundance: .
CDR3nt: TGTGCCAGCAGCTTACGGTTGGTAGGCGGATCCAAAAACATTCAGTACTTC
CDR3aa: CASSLRLVGGSKNIQYF

v_gene: TRBV13
j_gene: TRBJ1-3
d_gene: .
abundance: .
CDR3nt: TGTGCCAGCAGCGGCCGAGGAAACACCATATATTTT
CDR3aa: CASSGRGNTIYF

v_gene: TRBV19
j_gene: TRBJ2-2
d_gene: .
abundance: .
CDR3nt: TGTGCCAGTAAAAAACTAAGTCCGGGGGTGACCCCCGCCGGGGAGCTGTTTTTT
CDR3aa: CASKKLSPGVTPAGELFF

v_gene: TRBV29-1
j_gene: TRBJ1-2
d_gene: .
abundance: few
CDR3nt: TGCAGCGTTGAAGGGCCGGGGAACTACTATGGCTACACCTTC
CDR3aa: CSVEGPGNYYGYTF

v_gene: TRBV30
j_gene: TRBJ1-4
d_gene: TRBD1
abundance: .
CDR3nt: TGTGCCGGACAGGGGCCTGGGGAAAAACTGTTTTTT
CDR3aa: CAGQGPGEKLFF

v_gene: TRBV2
j_gene: TRBJ1-4
d_gene: .
abundance: .
CDR3nt: TGTGCCAGCAGCACGGACAGAGAAAAACTGTTTTTT
CDR3aa: CASSTDREKLFF

v_gene: TRBV24-1
j_gene: TRBJ1-1
d_gene: TRBD1
abundance: .
CDR3nt: TGTGCCACCAGTGACCGAAGGGGGCGCGACGGTGAAGCTTTCTTT
CDR3aa: CATSDRRGRDGEAFF

v_gene: TRBV18
j_gene: TRBJ2-3
d_gene: .
abundance: .
CDR3nt: TGTGCCAGCTCAGCGGGGGCGCGCACAGATACGCAGTATTTT
CDR3aa: CASSAGARTDTQYF

v_gene: TRBV5-1
j_gene: TRBJ1-2
d_gene: TRBD1
abundance: .
CDR3nt: TGCGCCAGCAGCTGGACAGGAGCTAACTATGGCTACACCTTC
CDR3aa: CASSWTGANYGYTF

v_gene: TRBV7-9
j_gene: TRBJ1-1
d_gene: .
abundance: .
CDR3nt: TGTGCCAGCAGCTTAGAGTTAGGACAGCGGGCTTTCTTT
CDR3aa: CASSLELGQRAFF

v_gene: TRBV7-2
j_gene: TRBJ2-5
d_gene: TRBD1
abundance: .
CDR3nt: TGTGCCAGCAGACCTCGGACAGGGGAAGAGACCCAGTACTTC
CDR3aa: CASRPRTGEETQYF

v_gene: TRBV11-2
j_gene: TRBJ1-1
d_gene: .
abundance: .
CDR3nt: TGTGCCAGCAGCTTGCCAGGACATAATGAAGCTTTCTTT
CDR3aa: CASSLPGHNEAFF

v_gene: TRBV6-4
j_gene: TRBJ1-1
d_gene: TRBD1
abundance: .
CDR3nt: TGTGCCAGCAGTCGACAGGGAGGGAACACTGAAGCTTTCTTT
CDR3aa: CASSRQGGNTEAFF

v_gene: TRBV29-1
j_gene: TRBJ1-1
d_gene: .
abundance: .
CDR3nt: TGCAGCGTGGTGATGGGGGCCGATGAAGCTTTCTTT
CDR3aa: CSVVMGADEAFF

v_gene: TRBV18
j_gene: TRBJ2-1
d_gene: .
abundance: .
CDR3nt: TGTGCCAGCTCACCAGACTTAAACCTTCATCATGAGCAGTTCTTC
CDR3aa: CASSPDLNLHHEQFF

v_gene: TRBV14
j_gene: TRBJ1-1
d_gene: .
abundance: .
CDR3nt: TGTGCCAGCAGCCAAGCGAGGGGGGGTGGGATGAACACTGAAGCTTTCTTT
CDR3aa: CASSQARGGGMNTEAFF

v_gene: TRBV3-1/TRBV3-2
j_gene: TRBJ2-6
d_gene: .
abundance: once
CDR3nt: TGTGCCAGCAGCCAAGTTCGGGGACAAACTATGGGGGCCAACGTCCTGACTTTC
CDR3aa: CASSQVRGQTMGANVLTF

v_gene: TRBV5-5
j_gene: TRBJ2-5
d_gene: .
abundance: .
CDR3nt: TGTGCCAGCAGCCCACCCCTCGACTACGCTAGGACCCAGTACTTC
CDR3aa: CASSPPLDYARTQYF

v_gene: TRBV5-1
j_gene: TRBJ1-2
d_gene: TRBD1
abundance: once
CDR3nt: TGCGCCAGCAGCTTACCAGGGGGCGCGAACTATGGCTACACCTTC
CDR3aa: CASSLPGGANYGYTF

v_gene: TRBV6-6
j_gene: TRBJ1-2
d_gene: .
abundance: .
CDR3nt: TGTGCCAGCAGTTACTTGGGCGCCTTCCCACCTGGCTACACCTTC
CDR3aa: CASSYLGAFPPGYTF

v_gene: TRBV19
j_gene: TRBJ1-2
d_gene: .
abundance: .
CDR3nt: TGTGCCAGTAAGCTCACAGATTACTATGGCTACACCTTC
CDR3aa: CASKLTDYYGYTF

v_gene: TRBV18
j_gene: TRBJ1-2
d_gene: TRBD1
abundance: .
CDR3nt: TGTGCCAGCTCACCACGACAGGGGGCTGACTATGGCTACACCTTC
CDR3aa: CASSPRQGADYGYTF

v_gene: TRBV7-2
j_gene: TRBJ2-7
d_gene: TRBD2
abundance: .
CDR3nt: TGTGCCAGCAGCCCCAACCCAGGACTAGCCTACGAGCAGTACTTC
CDR3aa: CASSPNPGLAYEQYF

v_gene: TRBV9
j_gene: TRBJ1-3
d_gene: TRBD1
abundance: .
CDR3nt: TGTGCCAGCAGCGCGCGAGTTGAGACAGGGGCATCCACCATATATTTT
CDR3aa: CASSARVETGASTIYF

v_gene: TRBV6-9
j_gene: TRBJ1-5
d_gene: TRBD1
abundance: .
CDR3nt: TGTGCCAGCAGTTTACCCAAAAGGGGGCGGTACAATCAGCCCCAGCATTTT
CDR3aa: CASSLPKRGRYNQPQHF

v_gene: TRBV19
j_gene: TRBJ1-5
d_gene: .
abundance: .
CDR3nt: TGTGCCAGTACTCCATCGGGAGTTAGCAATCAGCCCCAGCATTTT
CDR3aa: CASTPSGVSNQPQHF

v_gene: TRBV21-1
j_gene: TRBJ1-6
d_gene: .
abundance: .
CDR3nt: TGTGCCAGCAGCAAAGGGGCACTTAGATACTCCTATAATTCACCCCTCCACTTT
CDR3aa: CASSKGALRYSYNSPLHF

v_gene: TRBV18
j_gene: TRBJ1-2
d_gene: .
abundance: .
CDR3nt: TGTGCCAGCTCACCCGTGCGGGACGCCTATGGCTACACCTTC
CDR3aa: CASSPVRDAYGYTF

v_gene: TRBV19
j_gene: TRBJ2-5
d_gene: TRBD2
abundance: .
CDR3nt: TGTGCCAGTGGACTAGCGGGGGCGGCATTTGAGACCCAGTACTTC
CDR3aa: CASGLAGAAFETQYF

v_gene: TRBV4-3
j_gene: TRBJ2-1
d_gene: TRBD2
abundance: .
CDR3nt: TGCGCCAGCAGCCAGGCTAGCGGGAACAATGAGCAGTTCTTC
CDR3aa: CASSQASGNNEQFF

v_gene: TRBV7-2
j_gene: TRBJ1-1
d_gene: TRBD1
abundance: .
CDR3nt: TGTGCCAGCAGCCTCATAGGGGGCCCTGAAGCTTTCTTT
CDR3aa: CASSLIGGPEAFF